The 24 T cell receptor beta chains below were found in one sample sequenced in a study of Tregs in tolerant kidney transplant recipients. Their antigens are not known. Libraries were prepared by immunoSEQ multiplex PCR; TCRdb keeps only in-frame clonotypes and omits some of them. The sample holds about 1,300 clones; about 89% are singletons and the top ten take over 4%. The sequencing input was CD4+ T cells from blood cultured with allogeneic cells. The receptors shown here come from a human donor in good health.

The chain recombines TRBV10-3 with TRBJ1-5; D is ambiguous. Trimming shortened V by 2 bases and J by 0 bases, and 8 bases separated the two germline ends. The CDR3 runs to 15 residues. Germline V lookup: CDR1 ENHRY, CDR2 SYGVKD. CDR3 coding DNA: TGTGCCATCAGTGAGGGGGTCGGTAGCAATCAGCCCCAGCATTTT. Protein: CAISEGVGSNQPQHF.

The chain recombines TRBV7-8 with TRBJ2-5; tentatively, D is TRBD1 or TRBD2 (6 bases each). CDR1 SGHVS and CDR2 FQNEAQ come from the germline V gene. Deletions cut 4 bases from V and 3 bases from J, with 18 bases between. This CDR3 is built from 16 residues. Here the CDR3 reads CASSYSWGASEETQYF. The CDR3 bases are TGTGCCAGCAGCTATTCATGGGGGGCTTCGGAAGAGACCCAGTACTTC.

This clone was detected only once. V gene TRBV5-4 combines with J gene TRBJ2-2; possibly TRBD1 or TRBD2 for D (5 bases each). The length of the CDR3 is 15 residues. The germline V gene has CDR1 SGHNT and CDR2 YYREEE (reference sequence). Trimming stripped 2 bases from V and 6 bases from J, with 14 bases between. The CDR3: CASSFLGGLAGELFF. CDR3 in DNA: TGTGCCAGCAGCTTCCTTGGGGGTTTAGCCGGGGAGCTGTTTTTT. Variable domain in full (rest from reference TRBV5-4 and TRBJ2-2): ETGVTQSPTHLIKTRGQQVTLRCSSQSGHNTVSWYQQALGQGPQFIFQYYREEENGRGNFPPRFSGLQFPNYSSELNVNALELDDSALYLCASSFLGGLAGELFFGEGSRLTVL.

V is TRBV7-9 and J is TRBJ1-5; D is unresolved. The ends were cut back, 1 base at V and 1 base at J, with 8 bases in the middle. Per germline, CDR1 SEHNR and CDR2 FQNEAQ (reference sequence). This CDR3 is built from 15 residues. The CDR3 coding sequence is TGTGCCAGCAGCTTAGGAGGGCCCAGCAATCAGCCCCAGCATTTT. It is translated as CASSLGGPSNQPQHF.

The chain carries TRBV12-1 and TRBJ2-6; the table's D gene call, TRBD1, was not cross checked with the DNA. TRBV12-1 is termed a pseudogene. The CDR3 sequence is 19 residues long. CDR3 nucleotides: TGTGCCAGCAGCATCGAGTATGTATTAGGACAAAGTCGGGCCAACGTCCTGACTTTC. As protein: CASSIEYVLGQSRANVLTF.

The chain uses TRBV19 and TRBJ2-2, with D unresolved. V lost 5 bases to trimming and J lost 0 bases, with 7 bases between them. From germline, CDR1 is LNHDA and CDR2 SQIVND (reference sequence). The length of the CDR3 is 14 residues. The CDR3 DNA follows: TGTGCCAGTAGTGGGCAGCCGAACACCGGGGAGCTGTTTTTT. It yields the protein CASSGQPNTGELFF.

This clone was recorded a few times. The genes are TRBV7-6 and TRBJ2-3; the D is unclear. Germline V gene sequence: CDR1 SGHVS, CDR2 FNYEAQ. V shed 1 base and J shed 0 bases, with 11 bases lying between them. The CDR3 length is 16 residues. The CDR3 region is CASSLGVGISTDTQYF. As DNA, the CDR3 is TGTGCCAGCAGCTTAGGGGTAGGAATTAGCACAGATACGCAGTATTTT.

CDR3 sequence: CASSLAGGLGNEQFF. The CDR3 DNA reads as TGTGCCAGCAGCTTAGCGGGGGGGCTTGGTAATGAGCAGTTCTTC. The chain joins TRBV7-9 to TRBJ2-1; the D gene is possibly TRBD2 (7 bases). Germline assignment: CDR1 SEHNR and CDR2 FQNEAQ (reference sequence). V was pared by 0 bases and J by 7 bases, with 13 bases between. This CDR3 spans 15 amino acids.

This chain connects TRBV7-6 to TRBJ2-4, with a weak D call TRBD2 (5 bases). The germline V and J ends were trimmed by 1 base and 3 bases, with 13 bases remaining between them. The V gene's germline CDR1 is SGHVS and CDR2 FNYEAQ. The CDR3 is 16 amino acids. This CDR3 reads CASSLGPAEHKNIQYF. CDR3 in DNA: TGTGCCAGCAGCTTAGGGCCAGCGGAACACAAAAACATTCAGTACTTC.

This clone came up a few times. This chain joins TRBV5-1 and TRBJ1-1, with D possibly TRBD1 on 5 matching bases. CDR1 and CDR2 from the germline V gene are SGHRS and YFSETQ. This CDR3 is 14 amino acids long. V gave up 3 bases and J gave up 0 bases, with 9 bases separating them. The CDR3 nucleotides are TGCGCCAGCAGCTCGACAGTCATGAACACTGAAGCTTTCTTT. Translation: CASSSTVMNTEAFF.

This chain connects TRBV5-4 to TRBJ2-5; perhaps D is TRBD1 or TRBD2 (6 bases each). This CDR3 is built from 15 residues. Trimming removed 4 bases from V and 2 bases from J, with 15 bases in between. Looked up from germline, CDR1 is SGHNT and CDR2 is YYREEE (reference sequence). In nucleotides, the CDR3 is TGTGCCAGCAGCCCGCAGTCGGGGGCTCAAGAGACCCAGTACTTC. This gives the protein CASSPQSGAQETQYF. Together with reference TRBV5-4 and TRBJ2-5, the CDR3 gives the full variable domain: ETGVTQSPTHLIKTRGQQVTLRCSSQSGHNTVSWYQQALGQGPQFIFQYYREEENGRGNFPPRFSGLQFPNYSSELNVNALELDDSALYLCASSPQSGAQETQYFGPGTRLLVL.

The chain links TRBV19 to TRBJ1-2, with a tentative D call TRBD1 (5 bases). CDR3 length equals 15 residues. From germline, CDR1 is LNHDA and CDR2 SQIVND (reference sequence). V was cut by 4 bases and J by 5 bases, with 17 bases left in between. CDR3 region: CASSTRREFQYGYTF. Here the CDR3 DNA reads TGTGCCAGTAGTACTCGCAGGGAGTTTCAGTATGGCTACACCTTC.

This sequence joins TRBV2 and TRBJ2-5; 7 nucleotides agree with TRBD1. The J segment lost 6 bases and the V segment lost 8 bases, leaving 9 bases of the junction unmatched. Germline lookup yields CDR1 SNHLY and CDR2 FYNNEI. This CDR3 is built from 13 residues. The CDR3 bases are TGTGCCAGCGGGCAGGGGGAAAGGAAGACCCAGTACTTC. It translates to CASGQGERKTQYF.

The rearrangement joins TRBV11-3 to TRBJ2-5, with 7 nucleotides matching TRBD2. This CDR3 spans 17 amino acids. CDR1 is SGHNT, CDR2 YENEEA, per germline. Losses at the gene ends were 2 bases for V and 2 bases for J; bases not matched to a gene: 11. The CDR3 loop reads CASSLKRGGLLQETQYF. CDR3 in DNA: TGTGCCAGCAGCTTAAAGCGGGGCGGGCTGTTACAAGAGACCCAGTACTTC.

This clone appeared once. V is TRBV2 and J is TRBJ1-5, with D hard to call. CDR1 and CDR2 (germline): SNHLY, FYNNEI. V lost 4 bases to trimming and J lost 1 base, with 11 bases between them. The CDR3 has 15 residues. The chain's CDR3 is CASSASLGSNQPQHF. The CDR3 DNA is TGTGCCAGCAGTGCTAGCCTCGGGAGCAATCAGCCCCAGCATTTT.

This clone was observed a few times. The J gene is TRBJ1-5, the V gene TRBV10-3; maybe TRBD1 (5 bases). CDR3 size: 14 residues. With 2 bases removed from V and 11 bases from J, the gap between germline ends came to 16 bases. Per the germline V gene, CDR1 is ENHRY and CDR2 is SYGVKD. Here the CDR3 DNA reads TGTGCCATCAGTGAGACCCAGGGACGCGGGGCCCAGCATTTT. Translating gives CAISETQGRGAQHF.

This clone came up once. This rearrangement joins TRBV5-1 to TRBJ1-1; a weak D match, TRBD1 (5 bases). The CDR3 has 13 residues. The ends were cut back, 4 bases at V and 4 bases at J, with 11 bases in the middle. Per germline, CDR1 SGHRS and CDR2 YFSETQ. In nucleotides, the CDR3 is TGCGCCAGCAGCCGCGAGGGGTCCACTGAAGCTTTCTTT. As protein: CASSREGSTEAFF.

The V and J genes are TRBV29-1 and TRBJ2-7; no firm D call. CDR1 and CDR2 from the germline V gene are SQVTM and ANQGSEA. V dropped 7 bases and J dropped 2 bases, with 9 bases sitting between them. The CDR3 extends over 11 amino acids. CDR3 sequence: CSGGEAYEQYF. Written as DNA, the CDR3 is TGCAGCGGAGGAGAGGCCTACGAGCAGTACTTC.

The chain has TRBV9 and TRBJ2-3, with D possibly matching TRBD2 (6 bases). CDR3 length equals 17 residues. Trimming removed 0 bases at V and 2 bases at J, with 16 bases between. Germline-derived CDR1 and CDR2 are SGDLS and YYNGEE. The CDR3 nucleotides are TGTGCCAGCAGCGTAGAGGCCGGGAGACTACCCACAGATACGCAGTATTTT. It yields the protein CASSVEAGRLPTDTQYF.

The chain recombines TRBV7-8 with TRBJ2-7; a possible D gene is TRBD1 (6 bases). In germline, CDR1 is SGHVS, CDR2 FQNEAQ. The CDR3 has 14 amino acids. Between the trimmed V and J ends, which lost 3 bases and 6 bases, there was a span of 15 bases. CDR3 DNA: TGTGCCAGCAGCTTGATTACAGGGAGTGGCGAGCAGTACTTC. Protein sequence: CASSLITGSGEQYF.

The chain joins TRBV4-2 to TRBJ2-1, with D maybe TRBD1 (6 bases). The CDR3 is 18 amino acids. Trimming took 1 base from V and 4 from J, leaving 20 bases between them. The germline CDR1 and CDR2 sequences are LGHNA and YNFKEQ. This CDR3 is CASSQARDNRRVYNEQFF. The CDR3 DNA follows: TGTGCCAGCAGCCAAGCCCGGGACAACCGGCGGGTTTACAATGAGCAGTTCTTC.

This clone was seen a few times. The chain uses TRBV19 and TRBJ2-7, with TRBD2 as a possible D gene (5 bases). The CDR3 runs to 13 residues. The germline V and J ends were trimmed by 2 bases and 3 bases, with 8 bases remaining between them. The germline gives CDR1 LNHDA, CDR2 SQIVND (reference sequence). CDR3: CASSITGNYEQYF. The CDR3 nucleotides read TGTGCCAGTAGTATAACGGGAAACTACGAGCAGTACTTC.

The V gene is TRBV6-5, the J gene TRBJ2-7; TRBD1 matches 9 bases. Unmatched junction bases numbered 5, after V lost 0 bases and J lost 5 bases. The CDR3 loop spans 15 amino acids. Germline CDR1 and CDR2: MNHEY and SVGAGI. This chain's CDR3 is CASSYSGTGIDEQYF. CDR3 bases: TGTGCCAGCAGTTACTCCGGGACAGGGATCGACGAGCAGTACTTC.

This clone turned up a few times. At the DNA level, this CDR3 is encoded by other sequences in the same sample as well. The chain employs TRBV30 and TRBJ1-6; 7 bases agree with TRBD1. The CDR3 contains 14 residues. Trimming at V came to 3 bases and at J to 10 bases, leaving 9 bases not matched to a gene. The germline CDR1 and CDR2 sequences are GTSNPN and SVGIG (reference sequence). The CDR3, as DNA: TGTGCCTGGAGGGGGGGGCAGGGGGAATCACCCCTCCACTTT. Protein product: CAWRGGQGESPLHF.